These T cell receptor beta chains were read from a single sample in a study of cytomegalovirus exposure and HLA in healthy donors. Clones were read by immunoSEQ multiplex PCR, and TCRdb kept only the in-frame ones, dropping some. In the table there are 100,000 to 150,000 clones, around 76% of which are singletons. The sample was PBMCs. These receptors all come from a woman in her forties or fifties in good health and CMV-seronegative. Each CDR3 is given with its conserved first and last residue. D genes are given only for firm matches. The size field is filled for only some rows; it gives once, few, many or a size class.

d_gene: NA
abundance: NA
v_gene: TRBV29-1
j_gene: TRBJ2-3
CDR3nt: TGCAGCGTTGGGGAGGAACGTACGCAGTATTTT
CDR3aa: CSVGEERTQYF

d_gene: TRBD1
abundance: NA
v_gene: TRBV11-2
j_gene: TRBJ2-5
CDR3nt: TGTGCCAGCAGCGGGTGGGACAGGAAACAAGAGACCCAGTACTTC
CDR3aa: CASSGWDRKQETQYF

d_gene: TRBD1
abundance: NA
v_gene: TRBV5-4
j_gene: TRBJ1-2
CDR3nt: TGTGCCAGCAGCTTATCAGGGACAGGGAGGGATACTGGCTACACCTTC
CDR3aa: CASSLSGTGRDTGYTF

d_gene: TRBD2
abundance: few
v_gene: TRBV5-6
j_gene: TRBJ2-3
CDR3nt: TGTGCCAGCAGCTTGGAGCGGGATAGGGCAGATACGCAGTATTTT
CDR3aa: CASSLERDRADTQYF

d_gene: TRBD1
abundance: once
v_gene: TRBV7-9
j_gene: TRBJ1-1
CDR3nt: TGTGCCAGCAGTTCCACAGGGGGCGCAACTTTCTTT
CDR3aa: CASSSTGGATFF

d_gene: NA
abundance: NA
v_gene: TRBV11-3
j_gene: TRBJ2-5
CDR3nt: TGTGCCAGCAGCTTACGGGGAACCCGGGAGACCCAGTACTTC
CDR3aa: CASSLRGTRETQYF

d_gene: NA
abundance: NA
v_gene: TRBV6-1
j_gene: TRBJ1-2
CDR3nt: TGTGCCAGCAGTGAACAGGGGCCCGACTATGGCTACACCTTC
CDR3aa: CASSEQGPDYGYTF

d_gene: NA
abundance: NA
v_gene: TRBV11-3
j_gene: TRBJ2-4
CDR3nt: TGTGCCAGCACCCTGGGGGCCGACAAAAACATTCAGTACTTC
CDR3aa: CASTLGADKNIQYF

d_gene: TRBD2
abundance: NA
v_gene: TRBV7-8
j_gene: TRBJ2-5
CDR3nt: TGTGCCAGCAGCTTCCCTATAGCGGGAGCCCAAGAGACCCAGTACTTC
CDR3aa: CASSFPIAGAQETQYF

d_gene: TRBD1
abundance: NA
v_gene: TRBV5-6
j_gene: TRBJ1-5
CDR3nt: TGTGCCAGCAGCGGACAGGGGGATCAGCCCCAGCATTTT
CDR3aa: CASSGQGDQPQHF

d_gene: NA
abundance: NA
v_gene: TRBV5-1
j_gene: TRBJ1-3
CDR3nt: TGCGCCAGCAGCTTTCAGGGCTTAGGAAACACCATATATTTT
CDR3aa: CASSFQGLGNTIYF

d_gene: TRBD2
abundance: NA
v_gene: TRBV18
j_gene: TRBJ2-1
CDR3nt: TGTGCCAGCTCACCACAGGTACTAGCGGAGGGGAATGAGCAGTTCTTC
CDR3aa: CASSPQVLAEGNEQFF

d_gene: TRBD2
abundance: once
v_gene: TRBV15
j_gene: TRBJ2-1
CDR3nt: TGTGCCACCAGCAGAGGAGCGGGAGTTATCAATGAGCAGTTCTTC
CDR3aa: CATSRGAGVINEQFF

d_gene: NA
abundance: NA
v_gene: TRBV19
j_gene: TRBJ1-3
CDR3nt: TGTGCCAGTAGGAGGGTGGTGGACAGCAGCTCTGGAAACACCATATATTTT
CDR3aa: CASRRVVDSSSGNTIYF

d_gene: TRBD2
abundance: NA
v_gene: TRBV14
j_gene: TRBJ2-3
CDR3nt: TGTGCCAGCAGCCAAGTTCCTCGGACTAGTAGAAAAGGTCGAGCGACAGATACGCAGTATTTT
CDR3aa: CASSQVPRTSRKGRATDTQYF

d_gene: TRBD2
abundance: NA
v_gene: TRBV7-2
j_gene: TRBJ2-1
CDR3nt: TGTGCCAGCAGCGGGGGACTAGCGGCTTACAATGAGCAGTTCTTC
CDR3aa: CASSGGLAAYNEQFF

d_gene: TRBD1
abundance: few
v_gene: TRBV30
j_gene: TRBJ1-4
CDR3nt: TGTGCCTGGAGTCCCGACAGGGACTTTACAACTAATGAAAAACTGTTTTTT
CDR3aa: CAWSPDRDFTTNEKLFF

d_gene: TRBD1
abundance: NA
v_gene: TRBV7-9
j_gene: TRBJ1-5
CDR3nt: TGTGCCAGCAGCTTAGCTACAGGGGGTGACCAGCCCCAGCATTTT
CDR3aa: CASSLATGGDQPQHF

d_gene: NA
abundance: NA
v_gene: TRBV19
j_gene: TRBJ2-7
CDR3nt: TGTGCCAGTAGTATTGGACTCTCCTACGAGCAGTACTTC
CDR3aa: CASSIGLSYEQYF

d_gene: NA
abundance: NA
v_gene: TRBV6-6
j_gene: TRBJ2-2
CDR3nt: TGTGCCAGCAGTTACTCGGGAAGGGGTTTAACCGGGGAGCTGTTTTTT
CDR3aa: CASSYSGRGLTGELFF

d_gene: NA
abundance: NA
v_gene: TRBV13
j_gene: TRBJ1-5
CDR3nt: TGTGCCAGCAGCTTATTCGGACAAACGAATCAGCCCCAGCATTTT
CDR3aa: CASSLFGQTNQPQHF

d_gene: NA
abundance: NA
v_gene: TRBV6-1
j_gene: TRBJ2-3
CDR3nt: TGTGCCAGCAGTGAACCAAAGGGGATCACAGATACGCAGTATTTT
CDR3aa: CASSEPKGITDTQYF

d_gene: NA
abundance: NA
v_gene: TRBV5-1
j_gene: TRBJ1-2
CDR3nt: TGCGCCAGCAGCTCCCCCGGCAACAGCTATGGCTACACCTTC
CDR3aa: CASSSPGNSYGYTF

d_gene: TRBD2
abundance: NA
v_gene: TRBV6-5
j_gene: TRBJ2-7
CDR3nt: TGTGCCAGCAGTTCGGGGGGCTACGAGCAGTACTTC
CDR3aa: CASSSGGYEQYF

d_gene: TRBD2
abundance: once
v_gene: TRBV19
j_gene: TRBJ2-2
CDR3nt: TGTGCCAGTAGTAAAGGGACTAGCGGGAACACCGGGGAGCTGTTTTTT
CDR3aa: CASSKGTSGNTGELFF

d_gene: TRBD1
abundance: NA
v_gene: TRBV25-1
j_gene: TRBJ1-4
CDR3nt: TGTGCCAGCAGTCCACGGACAGGGGCAACTAATGAAAAACTGTTTTTT
CDR3aa: CASSPRTGATNEKLFF

d_gene: TRBD1
abundance: NA
v_gene: TRBV27
j_gene: TRBJ1-2
CDR3nt: TGTGCCAGCAAGACAGGGGGCGCGGGCTATGGCTACACCTTC
CDR3aa: CASKTGGAGYGYTF

d_gene: NA
abundance: NA
v_gene: TRBV6-6
j_gene: TRBJ1-2
CDR3nt: TGTGCCAGCAGCCCGACAGCGCCCTATGGCTACACCTTC
CDR3aa: CASSPTAPYGYTF

d_gene: NA
abundance: NA
v_gene: TRBV27
j_gene: TRBJ1-5
CDR3nt: TGTGCCAGCAGTCTGGCCGGGTTGAATCAGCCCCAGAATTTT
CDR3aa: CASSLAGLNQPQNF

d_gene: TRBD2
abundance: NA
v_gene: TRBV11-3
j_gene: TRBJ2-1
CDR3nt: TGTGCCAGCAGCTCACGGACTAGCGGGAGAGGAACCTACAATGAGCAGTTCTTC
CDR3aa: CASSSRTSGRGTYNEQFF

d_gene: NA
abundance: NA
v_gene: TRBV28
j_gene: TRBJ2-4
CDR3nt: TGTGCCAGCAGTTTCGGGACATTAGCCAAAAACATTCAGTACTTC
CDR3aa: CASSFGTLAKNIQYF

d_gene: NA
abundance: NA
v_gene: TRBV5-8
j_gene: TRBJ2-3
CDR3nt: TGTGCCAGCAGCTTAATCCACACAGATACGCAGTATTTT
CDR3aa: CASSLIHTDTQYF

d_gene: TRBD1
abundance: NA
v_gene: TRBV6-4
j_gene: TRBJ2-2
CDR3nt: TGTGCCAGGAAGGACAGGGTAACCCCCGGGGAGCTGTTTTTT
CDR3aa: CARKDRVTPGELFF

d_gene: NA
abundance: NA
v_gene: TRBV6-5
j_gene: TRBJ2-2
CDR3nt: TGTGCCAGCAGTTACAGAGGTACCGGGGAGCTGTTTTTT
CDR3aa: CASSYRGTGELFF

d_gene: NA
abundance: NA
v_gene: TRBV14
j_gene: TRBJ2-1
CDR3nt: TGTGCCAGCAGCCAAGTTCCCGGAGGGTCCTACAATGAGCAGTTCTTC
CDR3aa: CASSQVPGGSYNEQFF

d_gene: TRBD1
abundance: NA
v_gene: TRBV5-1
j_gene: TRBJ2-6
CDR3nt: TGCGCCAGCGGTGGGGGACAGGGGAACTCTGGGGCCAACGTCCTGACTTTC
CDR3aa: CASGGGQGNSGANVLTF

d_gene: NA
abundance: NA
v_gene: TRBV30
j_gene: TRBJ1-6
CDR3nt: TGTGCCTGGTCCCCTCGGAATTCACCCCTCCACTTT
CDR3aa: CAWSPRNSPLHF

d_gene: TRBD2
abundance: NA
v_gene: TRBV7-9
j_gene: TRBJ2-1
CDR3nt: TGTGCCAGCAGCTTAGCGACCAGGCTAGCGGGACCTGACAATGAGCAGTTCTTC
CDR3aa: CASSLATRLAGPDNEQFF

d_gene: TRBD1
abundance: NA
v_gene: TRBV5-1
j_gene: TRBJ1-5
CDR3nt: TGCGCCAGCAGCTTAGAGGGGGCTAACAATCAGCCCCAGCATTTT
CDR3aa: CASSLEGANNQPQHF

d_gene: NA
abundance: once
v_gene: TRBV29-1
j_gene: TRBJ2-5
CDR3nt: TGCAGCGTTGATGCGGGACCCGGGGAGACCCAGTACTTC
CDR3aa: CSVDAGPGETQYF

d_gene: TRBD2
abundance: NA
v_gene: TRBV5-1
j_gene: TRBJ2-3
CDR3nt: TGCGCCAGCAGCTCGCTAGCGGGCCAGAGCACAGATACGCAGTATTTT
CDR3aa: CASSSLAGQSTDTQYF